This note documents a single T cell receptor beta chain sequence. Additional DNA sequences in this sample encode the identical CDR3. The data are from a study of blood T cell repertoires in COVID-19. For the study at large: Some COVID-19 samples were acute and others convalescent; all came from the United States, Italy and Spain. From T cells, B-cell-depleted T cells, or PBMCs came the material, which was cDNA or gDNA.

The V and J ends lost 5 bases and 4 bases respectively, with 9 bases between them. The germline gives CDR1 GTSNPN, CDR2 SVGIG (reference sequence). The CDR3 runs 12 residues. Original analysis: Reference gene primer amplification yielded estimated nucleated cell counts. Some clones are missing from TCRdb's copy, which holds only in-frame ones; the method was immunoSEQ multiplex PCR. From that table come the V and J calls and clone size; the DNA was used to work out D and trimming. Of roughly 200,000 clones in the sample, around four fifths were seen once. Sequences were obtained from peripheral blood. The receptor was isolated from a man aged 40-55 years with active or convalescent COVID-19. This sequence joins TRBV30 and TRBJ1-3; perhaps TRBD1 as D (6 bases). For the CDR3, the DNA is TGTGCCTGGCGGACAGAAGGAAACACCATATATTTT. Protein: CAWRTEGNTIYF.